This T cell receptor (beta chain) was sequenced for a study of T cell responses to AZD1222 COVID-19 vaccine. CDR3 length: 12 amino acids. Trimming removed 5 bases at V and 11 bases at J, with 13 bases between. The data were produced by immunoSEQ multiplex PCR, yet TCRdb's version contains in-frame clones alone and is incomplete. This table holds about 140,000 clones, roughly 90% found once. Points from the study as a whole: Seropositivity was recorded at baseline in only 6 or 7 AZD1222 recipients. Repertoire sampling happened only post peak T cell response. Rises in breadth and depth of Spike-specific TCRs came after two AZD1222 doses. Females made up more of the donors, who were largely white British, and clonal diversity may have come out too low.

This clone occurred a few times. Its antigen is not identified. The chain carries TRBV12-3 or TRBV12-4 and TRBJ2-1; D could derive from TRBD1 or TRBD2 (5 bases each). This material consisted of peripheral blood, taken on day 0 of AZD1222 vaccination. This receptor was taken from an adult in good health. CDR3 sequence (DNA): TGTGCCAGCAGTCGACTCCCGGGACAGCAGTTCTTC. This sequence encodes CASSRLPGQQFF.